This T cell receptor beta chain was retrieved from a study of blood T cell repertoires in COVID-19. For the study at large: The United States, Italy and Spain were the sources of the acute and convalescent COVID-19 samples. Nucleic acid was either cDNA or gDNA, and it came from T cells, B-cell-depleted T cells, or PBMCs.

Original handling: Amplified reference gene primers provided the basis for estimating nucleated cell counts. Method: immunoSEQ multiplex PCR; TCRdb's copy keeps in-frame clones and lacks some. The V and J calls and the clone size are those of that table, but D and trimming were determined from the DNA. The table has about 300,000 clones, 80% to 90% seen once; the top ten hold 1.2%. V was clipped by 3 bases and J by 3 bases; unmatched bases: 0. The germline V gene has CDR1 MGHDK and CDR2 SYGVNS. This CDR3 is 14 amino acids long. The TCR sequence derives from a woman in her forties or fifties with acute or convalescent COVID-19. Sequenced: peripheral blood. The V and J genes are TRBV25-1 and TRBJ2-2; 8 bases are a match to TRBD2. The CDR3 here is CASSDGRDTGELFF. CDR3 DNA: TGTGCCAGCAGTGACGGGAGGGACACCGGGGAGCTGTTTTTT.